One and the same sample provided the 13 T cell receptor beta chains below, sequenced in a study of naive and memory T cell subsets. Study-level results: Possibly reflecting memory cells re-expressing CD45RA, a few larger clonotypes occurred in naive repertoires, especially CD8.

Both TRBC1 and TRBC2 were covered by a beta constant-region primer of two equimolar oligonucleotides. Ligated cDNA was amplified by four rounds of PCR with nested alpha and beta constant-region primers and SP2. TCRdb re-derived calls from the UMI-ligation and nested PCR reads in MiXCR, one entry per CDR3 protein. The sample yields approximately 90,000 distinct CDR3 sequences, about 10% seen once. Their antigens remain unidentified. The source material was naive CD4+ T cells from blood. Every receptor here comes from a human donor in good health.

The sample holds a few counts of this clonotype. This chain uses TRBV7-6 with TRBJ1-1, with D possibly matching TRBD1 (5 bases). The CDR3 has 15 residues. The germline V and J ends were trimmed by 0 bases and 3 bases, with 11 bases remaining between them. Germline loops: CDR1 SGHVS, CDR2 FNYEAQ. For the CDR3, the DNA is TGTGCCAGCAGCTTAGCGGGGGGGGGAGACACTGAAGCTTTCTTT. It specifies CASSLAGGGDTEAFF.

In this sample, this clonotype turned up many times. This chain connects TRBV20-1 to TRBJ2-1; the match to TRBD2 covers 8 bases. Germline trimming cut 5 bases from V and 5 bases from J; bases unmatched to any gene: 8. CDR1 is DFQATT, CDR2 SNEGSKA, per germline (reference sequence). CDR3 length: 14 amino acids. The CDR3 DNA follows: TGCAGTGCTCGCAGGGGCGGGGGGCACAATGAGCAGTTCTTC. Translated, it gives CSARRGGGHNEQFF.

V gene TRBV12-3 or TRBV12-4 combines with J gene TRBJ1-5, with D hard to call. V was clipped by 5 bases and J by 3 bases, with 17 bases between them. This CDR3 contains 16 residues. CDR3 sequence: CASSLLQTGNNQPQHF. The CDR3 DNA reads TGTGCCAGCAGTCTACTCCAAACTGGAAACAATCAGCCCCAGCATTTT.

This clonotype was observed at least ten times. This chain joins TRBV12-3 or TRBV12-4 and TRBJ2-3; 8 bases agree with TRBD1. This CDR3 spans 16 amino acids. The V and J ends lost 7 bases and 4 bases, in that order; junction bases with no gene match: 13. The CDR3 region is CASTPHGTGKSDTQYF. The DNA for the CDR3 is TGTGCCAGCACCCCTCACGGGACAGGAAAATCAGATACGCAGTATTTT.

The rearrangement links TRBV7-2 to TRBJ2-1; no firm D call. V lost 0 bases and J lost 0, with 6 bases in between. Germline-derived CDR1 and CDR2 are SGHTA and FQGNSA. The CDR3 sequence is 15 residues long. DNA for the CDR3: TGTGCCAGCAGCTTAGCTCAAAGCTCCTACAATGAGCAGTTCTTC. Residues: CASSLAQSSYNEQFF.

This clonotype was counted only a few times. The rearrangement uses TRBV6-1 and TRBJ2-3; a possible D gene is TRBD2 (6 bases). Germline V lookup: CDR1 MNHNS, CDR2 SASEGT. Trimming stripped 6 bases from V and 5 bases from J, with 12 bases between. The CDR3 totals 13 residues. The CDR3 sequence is CASRDYFGDTQYF. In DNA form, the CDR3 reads TGTGCCAGCAGGGACTACTTCGGAGATACGCAGTATTTT.

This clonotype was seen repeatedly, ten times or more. The CDR3 DNA is TGTGCCATCAGTGAGGGGGGGTTGAATGAGCAGTTCTTC. Protein product: CAISEGGLNEQFF. The chain uses TRBV10-3 and TRBJ2-1; weak D call: TRBD2 (6 bases). The CDR3 covers 13 residues. CDR1 and CDR2 (germline): ENHRY, SYGVKD. Trimming took off 2 bases at V and 7 bases at J, with 9 bases between the two ends.

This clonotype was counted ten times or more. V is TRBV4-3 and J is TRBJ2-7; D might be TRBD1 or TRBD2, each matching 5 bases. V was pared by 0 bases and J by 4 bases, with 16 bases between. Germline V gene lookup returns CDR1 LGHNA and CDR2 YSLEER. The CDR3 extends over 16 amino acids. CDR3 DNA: TGCGCCAGCAGCCAAGATTATGGGGGTTCATTGTACGAGCAGTACTTC. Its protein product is CASSQDYGGSLYEQYF.

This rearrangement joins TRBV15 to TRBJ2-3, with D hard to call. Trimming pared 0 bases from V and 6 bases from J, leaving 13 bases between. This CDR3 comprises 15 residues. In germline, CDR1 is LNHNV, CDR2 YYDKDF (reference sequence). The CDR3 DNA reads TGTGCCACCAGCAGAGACTTGCCTCGCGGCGATACGCAGTATTTT. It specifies CATSRDLPRGDTQYF.

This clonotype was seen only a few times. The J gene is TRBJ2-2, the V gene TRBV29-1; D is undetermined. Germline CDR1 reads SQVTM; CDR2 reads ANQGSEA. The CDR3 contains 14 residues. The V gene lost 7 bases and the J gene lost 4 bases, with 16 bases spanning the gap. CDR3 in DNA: TGCAGCGCTCGCGTCGCGGCGAGCACCGGGGAGCTGTTTTTT. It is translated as CSARVAASTGELFF.

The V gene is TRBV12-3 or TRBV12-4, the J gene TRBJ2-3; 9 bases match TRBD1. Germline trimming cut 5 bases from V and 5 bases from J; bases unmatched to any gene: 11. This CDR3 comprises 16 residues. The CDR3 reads CASSKKGDRVVDTQYF. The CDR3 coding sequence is TGTGCCAGCAGTAAAAAGGGGGACAGGGTGGTAGATACGCAGTATTTT.

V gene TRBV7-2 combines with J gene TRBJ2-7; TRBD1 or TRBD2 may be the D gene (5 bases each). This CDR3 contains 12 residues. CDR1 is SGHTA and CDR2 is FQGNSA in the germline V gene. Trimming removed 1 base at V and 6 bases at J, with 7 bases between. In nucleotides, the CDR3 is TGTGCCAGCAGCTTAGGGGGGTCCGAGCAGTACTTC. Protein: CASSLGGSEQYF. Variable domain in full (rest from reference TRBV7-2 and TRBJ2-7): GAGVSQSPSNKVTEKGKDVELRCDPISGHTALYWYRQSLGQGLEFLIYFQGNSAPDKSGLPSDRFSAERTGGSVSTLTIQRTQQEDSAVYLCASSLGGSEQYFGPGTRLTVT.

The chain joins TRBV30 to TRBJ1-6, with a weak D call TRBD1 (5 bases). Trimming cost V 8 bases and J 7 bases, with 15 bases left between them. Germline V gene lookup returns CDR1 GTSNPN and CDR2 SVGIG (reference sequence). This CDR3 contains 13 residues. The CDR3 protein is CAKGDSGNSPLHF. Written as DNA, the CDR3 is TGTGCCAAGGGCGACAGCGGGAATTCACCCCTCCACTTT.